The 15 T cell receptor beta chains presented below share a single source sample, sequenced in a study of CD8+ T cells in alopecia areata. cDNA serving as the sequencing template came from extracted, reverse transcribed RNA. Here immunoSEQ multiplex PCR was the method, and the copy in TCRdb shows in-frame clones only, minus some. The table includes 120,000 or so clones, about 51% detected once. Sequenced sample: NKG2D-low CD8+ T cells sorted from blood. The receptors here all came from a human donor with alopecia areata.

V is TRBV2 and J is TRBJ2-7; tentatively, D is TRBD2 (5 bases). V was shortened by 8 bases and J by 3 bases, with 5 bases between the two germline ends. Germline CDR1 and CDR2: SNHLY and FYNNEI. This CDR3 region has 10 residues. The CDR3 region has the DNA TGTGCCAGCGAGGGCTACGAGCAGTACTTC. It translates to CASEGYEQYF.

With regard to this clone: Other DNA sequences in this sample translate to the same CDR3. The chain couples TRBV29-1 to TRBJ2-1; D is undetermined. CDR3 size: 10 residues. V was pared by 7 bases and J by 4 bases, with 5 bases between. Germline V gene sequence: CDR1 SQVTM, CDR2 ANQGSEA. CDR3 amino acids: CSGRYNEQFF. DNA of the CDR3: TGCAGCGGCCGTTACAATGAGCAGTTCTTC.

V is TRBV29-1 and J is TRBJ2-1; D is unresolved. The CDR3 consists of 14 residues. V dropped 7 bases and J dropped 0 bases, with 13 bases sitting between them. In germline, CDR1 is SQVTM, CDR2 ANQGSEA. The CDR3 reads CSAPGLISYNEQFF. The DNA for the CDR3 is TGCAGCGCCCCTGGGCTGATCTCCTACAATGAGCAGTTCTTC.

The V and J genes are TRBV6-5 and TRBJ2-7, with D unresolved. Germline CDR1 and CDR2: MNHEY and SVGAGI. Trimming removed 0 bases from V and 2 bases from J, with 14 bases in between. The CDR3 has 16 amino acids. The CDR3 nucleotides are TGTGCCAGCAGTTACTCTTTTTCAACACCCACCTACGAGCAGTACTTC. Amino acids: CASSYSFSTPTYEQYF.

The CDR3 reads CASSPEGTEAFF. The CDR3 nucleotides read TGTGCCAGCTCACCCGAGGGCACTGAAGCTTTCTTT. The chain links TRBV27 to TRBJ1-1; D gene uncertain. The CDR3 runs 12 residues. Germline V lookup: CDR1 MNHEY, CDR2 SMNVEV (reference sequence). V lost 8 bases and J 4 bases, leaving 11 bases between the germline ends.

Written as DNA, the CDR3 is TGCAGCGTTATCGAACAGGGCAGCACTGAAGCTTTCTTT. It specifies CSVIEQGSTEAFF. This sequence joins TRBV29-1 and TRBJ1-1; perhaps TRBD1 as D (6 bases). The CDR3 consists of 13 residues. Trimming removed 5 bases from V and 4 bases from J, with 14 bases in between. Germline CDR1 SQVTM, CDR2 ANQGSEA.

The J gene is TRBJ1-3, the V gene TRBV7-9; tentatively, D is TRBD1 (5 bases). CDR1 and CDR2 (germline): SEHNR, FQNEAQ (reference sequence). The V and J ends lost 3 bases and 4 bases respectively, with 7 bases between them. The CDR3 is 13 residues long. The CDR3 DNA is TGTGCCAGCAGCTTTGCAGGGGGAAACACCATATATTTT. Protein: CASSFAGGNTIYF.

The chain has TRBV30 and TRBJ2-7; no firm D call. The CDR3 is 11 amino acids. V lost 5 bases to trimming and J lost 2 bases, with 7 bases between them. Per the germline V gene, CDR1 is GTSNPN and CDR2 is SVGIG (reference sequence). The CDR3 DNA sequence: TGTGCCTGGGGTACTACCTACGAGCAGTACTTC. It encodes CAWGTTYEQYF.

The genes are TRBV29-1 and TRBJ2-1; D is possibly TRBD2 (6 bases). Trimming stripped 3 bases from V and 7 bases from J, with 22 bases between. The germline gives CDR1 SQVTM, CDR2 ANQGSEA. The CDR3 has 16 amino acids. The CDR3 DNA sequence: TGCAGCGTTGATGGAGGGGTAGGTGGTAGTTGGAATGAGCAGTTCTTC. Amino acid sequence: CSVDGGVGGSWNEQFF.

The chain joins TRBV4-3 to TRBJ2-4, with 7 bases matching TRBD1. J was trimmed by 6 bases and V by 0 bases; bases with no gene match: 11. Germline V CDR1 and CDR2: LGHNA, YSLEER. This CDR3 has 17 amino acids. The chain's CDR3 is CASSQEWEGGGRNIQYF. The CDR3 DNA is TGCGCCAGCAGCCAAGAATGGGAAGGGGGCGGACGAAACATTCAGTACTTC.

As to this clone: The sample holds other DNA sequences that translate to the same CDR3. For the CDR3, the DNA is TGCGCCAGCAGCCAAGGGTTCACCGGGGAGCTGTTTTTT. The encoded protein is CASSQGFTGELFF. This chain links TRBV4-1 with TRBJ2-2; D gene unclear. CDR1 is MGHRA and CDR2 is YSYEKL in the germline V gene. The V end was cut by 1 base, the J end by 4 bases, with 4 bases between. This CDR3 contains 13 residues.

The chain is built from TRBV4-1 and TRBJ2-7; D unresolved. This CDR3 contains 12 residues. Germline lookup yields CDR1 MGHRA and CDR2 YSYEKL. With 5 bases removed from V and 7 bases from J, the gap between germline ends came to 12 bases. This CDR3 is CASSNSVREQYF. In nucleotides, the CDR3 is TGCGCCAGCAGCAACTCGGTTAGGGAGCAGTACTTC.

This clone was counted only a few times. This sequence joins TRBV29-1 and TRBJ2-2; D not resolved. The CDR3 consists of 11 residues. The germline V and J ends were trimmed by 4 bases and 3 bases, with 3 bases remaining between them. Germline CDR1 and CDR2: SQVTM and ANQGSEA. The CDR3 protein is CSVGYTGELFF. DNA for the CDR3: TGCAGCGTTGGTTACACCGGGGAGCTGTTTTTT.

J is TRBJ2-2 and V is TRBV2, with unresolved D. The CDR3 contains 12 residues. Trimming removed 8 bases at V and 5 bases at J, with 9 bases between. The V gene's germline CDR1 is SNHLY and CDR2 FYNNEI. CDR3 protein: CASYRATGELFF. The CDR3 nucleotides read TGTGCCAGCTACAGAGCTACCGGGGAGCTGTTTTTT.

This clone was seen a handful of times. V is TRBV29-1 and J is TRBJ2-5; D may be TRBD1 (6 bases). Trimming removed 1 base at V and 0 bases at J, with 15 bases between. The CDR3 extends over 16 amino acids. Germline CDR1 SQVTM, CDR2 ANQGSEA. The CDR3 DNA reads TGCAGCGTTGAAGTATGGGACAACACGTACCAAGAGACCCAGTACTTC. This codes for CSVEVWDNTYQETQYF.